A single sample gave rise to the 21 T cell receptor beta chains below, sequenced in a study of blood T cell repertoires in COVID-19. TCRdb's table, derived via immunoSEQ multiplex PCR, lists solely in-frame clones and lacks some. The table lists about 280,000 clones, roughly 88% of them singletons. The sample comprised peripheral blood. Receptors were obtained from a man aged 18 to 29 with active or convalescent COVID-19.

The chain is built from TRBV29-1 and TRBJ2-7; D call uncertain. The CDR3 is 11 amino acids. Per the germline V gene, CDR1 is SQVTM and CDR2 is ANQGSEA. The V and J ends lost 4 bases and 8 bases respectively, with 12 bases between them. CDR3 sequence (DNA): TGCAGCGTTGGCACCGCGGTACAGCAGTACTTC. Its protein product is CSVGTAVQQYF.

The chain carries TRBV27 and TRBJ1-1, with D perhaps TRBD1 (5 bases). The CDR3 spans 13 residues. CDR1 and CDR2 from the germline V gene are MNHEY and SMNVEV (reference sequence). V was trimmed by 1 base and J by 7 bases, leaving 10 bases between them. The CDR3 sequence is CASSLLGQGEAFF. The CDR3 region has the DNA TGTGCCAGCAGTTTATTGGGTCAGGGTGAAGCTTTCTTT.

This chain joins TRBV21-1 and TRBJ1-6; the table's D call TRBD1 went unverified against the DNA. TRBV21-1 is deemed a pseudogene. The CDR3 totals 15 residues. CDR3 bases: TGTGCCAGCAGCAAAGGGAGAGGGGGCCCCCCCTGGATCCACTTT. Amino acid sequence: CASSKGRGGPPWIHF.

V and J are TRBV9 and TRBJ1-6, with 7 bases fitting TRBD1. The CDR3 is 15 amino acids. In germline, CDR1 is SGDLS, CDR2 YYNGEE. V lost 3 bases, J lost 9 bases, and 9 bases stayed unmatched. The CDR3 loop reads CASSARQGDSSPLHF. CDR3 sequence (DNA): TGTGCCAGCAGCGCAAGACAGGGTGATAGTTCACCCCTCCACTTT.

The chain combines TRBV19 with TRBJ1-2; 10 bases fit TRBD1. CDR3 length: 15 amino acids. J gave up 5 bases and V 5 bases, and 8 bases lay outside the gene matches. Looked up from germline, CDR1 is LNHDA and CDR2 is SQIVND (reference sequence). The CDR3 here is CASSAGTGAVYGYTF. CDR3 DNA: TGTGCCAGTAGTGCCGGGACAGGGGCCGTATATGGCTACACCTTC.

The chain has TRBV5-6 and TRBJ2-7; 15 bases map to TRBD2. J lost 0 bases, V lost 4 bases, and 5 bases had no gene match. CDR1 and CDR2 from the germline V gene are SGHDT and YYEEEE. The CDR3 length is 17 residues. The CDR3 spells CASSKMGLAGGSYEQYF. The CDR3 bases are TGTGCCAGCAGCAAGATGGGACTAGCGGGGGGCTCCTACGAGCAGTACTTC.

V is TRBV16 and J is TRBJ2-3; TRBD2 agrees at 7 bases. The CDR3 runs 15 residues. After removal of 4 bases from V and 2 bases from J, the junction contained 6 bases not matched to a gene. Germline lookup yields CDR1 KGHSY and CDR2 FQNENV. CDR3 DNA sequence: TGTGCCAGCAGCCTTCTAGCGGTAACCACAGATACGCAGTATTTT. Translation gives CASSLLAVTTDTQYF.

The V gene is TRBV5-1, the J gene TRBJ2-4, with a possible D match to TRBD1 (5 bases). Germline V lookup: CDR1 SGHRS, CDR2 YFSETQ. V lost 0 bases and J 1 base, leaving 8 bases between the germline ends. This CDR3 has 15 amino acids. The CDR3 bases are TGCGCCAGCAGCTTGGTTTCAGGGGCCAAAAACATTCAGTACTTC. Its translation: CASSLVSGAKNIQYF. Full variable domain (missing parts from reference TRBV5-1 and TRBJ2-4): KAGVTQTPRYLIKTRGQQVTLSCSPISGHRSVSWYQQTPGQGLQFLFEYFSETQRNKGNFPGRFSGRQFSNSRSEMNVSTLELGDSALYLCASSLVSGAKNIQYFGAGTRLSVL.

The J gene is TRBJ1-2, the V gene TRBV10-3; 9 positions match TRBD1. This CDR3 comprises 14 residues. V shed 6 bases and J 8 bases; nucleotides not matched to a gene: 10. Looked up from germline, CDR1 is ENHRY and CDR2 is SYGVKD. Here the CDR3 reads CAIRGGQGSGGYTF. The CDR3 nucleotides read TGTGCCATCAGGGGAGGACAGGGGTCGGGGGGCTACACCTTC.

The chain recombines TRBV13 with TRBJ2-7, with 9 bases matching TRBD1. Unmatched junction bases numbered 0, after V lost 3 bases and J lost 0 bases. The V gene's germline CDR1 is PRHDT and CDR2 FYEKMQ (reference sequence). CDR3 length equals 14 residues. Here the CDR3 DNA reads TGTGCCAGCAGCTTGGACAGGGGCTCCTACGAGCAGTACTTC. The encoded protein is CASSLDRGSYEQYF.

This clone was observed a single time. The chain recombines TRBV9 with TRBJ2-1; TRBD2 agrees at 9 bases. Germline loops: CDR1 SGDLS, CDR2 YYNGEE. V was clipped by 5 bases and J by 7 bases; unmatched bases: 13. The CDR3 is 16 amino acids. CDR3 sequence: CASSDLAGEIRNEQFF. CDR3 in DNA: TGTGCCAGCAGTGACTTAGCGGGGGAGATCCGTAATGAGCAGTTCTTC.

CDR3 amino acids: CASSEPRQPQETQYF. The DNA of the CDR3 is TGTGCCAGCAGTGAACCAAGACAGCCCCAAGAGACCCAGTACTTC. The chain employs TRBV6-1 and TRBJ2-5, with D tentatively TRBD1 (5 bases). The CDR3 sequence is 15 residues long. CDR1 and CDR2 (germline): MNHNS, SASEGT. The ends were cut back, 2 bases at V and 1 base at J, with 11 bases in the middle.

The chain links TRBV7-9 to TRBJ1-1; D possibly corresponds to TRBD1 (6 bases). From germline, CDR1 is SEHNR and CDR2 FQNEAQ (reference sequence). Trimming removed 5 bases from V and 4 bases from J, with 11 bases in between. This CDR3 is built from 13 residues. The CDR3 region is CASSRGQTTEAFF. The CDR3 DNA sequence: TGTGCCAGCAGCCGAGGACAGACCACTGAAGCTTTCTTT.

The rearrangement joins TRBV28 to TRBJ2-3; tentatively, D is TRBD1 (5 bases). V lost 3 bases and J lost 1, with 14 bases in between. In germline, CDR1 is MDHEN, CDR2 SYDVKM. This CDR3 has 16 residues. CDR3 loop: CASSLIRGLRTDTQYF. In DNA form, the CDR3 reads TGTGCCAGCAGTTTGATAAGGGGCCTCCGCACAGATACGCAGTATTTT.

The chain uses TRBV3-1 (or the pseudogene TRBV3-2) and TRBJ1-6; 7 positions match TRBD1. The CDR3 is 15 residues long. V shed 6 bases and J 5 bases; nucleotides not matched to a gene: 7. CDR1 and CDR2 from the germline V gene are LGHDT and YNNKEL (reference sequence). CDR3 bases: TGTGCCAGCAGGTTAGAGGGGGCAGATAATTCACCCCTCCACTTT. The encoded protein is CASRLEGADNSPLHF.

J is TRBJ1-2 and V is TRBV5-1, with D maybe TRBD1 (5 bases). The V gene's germline CDR1 is SGHRS and CDR2 YFSETQ. Trimming removed 1 base at V and 0 bases at J, with 10 bases between. The CDR3 has 15 residues. The CDR3 DNA is TGCGCCAGCAGCTTGACAGGTGACCCTAACTATGGCTACACCTTC. This gives the protein CASSLTGDPNYGYTF.

In DNA, the CDR3 is TGTGCCAGCAGCTCAGGGACAGGAGCGTATGGCTACACCTTC. Translated: CASSSGTGAYGYTF. The chain combines TRBV7-9 with TRBJ1-2; 8 nucleotides line up with TRBD1. Germline trimming cut 4 bases from V and 5 bases from J; bases unmatched to any gene: 6. The V gene's germline CDR1 is SEHNR and CDR2 FQNEAQ (reference sequence). The CDR3 spans 14 residues.

The chain carries TRBV18 and TRBJ1-2; D may be TRBD1 (6 bases). The CDR3 is 14 amino acids. Trimming removed 0 bases at V and 4 bases at J, with 9 bases between. CDR1 is KGHSH and CDR2 is LQKENI in the germline V gene. In DNA, the CDR3 is TGTGCCAGCTCACCACCGGGACACCGCTATGGCTACACCTTC. Encoded protein: CASSPPGHRYGYTF.

This clone was recorded once. V gene TRBV5-6 combines with J gene TRBJ1-6, with D unclear. In germline, CDR1 is SGHDT, CDR2 YYEEEE. CDR3 size: 13 residues. With 4 bases removed from V and 7 bases from J, the gap between germline ends came to 9 bases. The CDR3 loop is CASSQTRNSPLHF. The CDR3 nucleotides are TGTGCCAGCAGCCAAACCAGGAATTCACCCCTCCACTTT.

Only a few counts were recorded for this clone. The genes are TRBV4-3 and TRBJ2-3; 13 positions match TRBD2. The length of the CDR3 is 16 residues. With 4 bases clipped from V and 4 bases from J, the junction kept 5 bases outside the gene matches. CDR1 is LGHNA and CDR2 is YSLEER in the germline V gene. CDR3 nucleotides: TGCGCCAGCAGCCCAGAACTAGCGGGGGGGCCAGATACGCAGTATTTT. This sequence encodes CASSPELAGGPDTQYF.

A few counts support this clone. V is TRBV7-3 and J is TRBJ1-2; 8 bases are a match to TRBD1. Germline values: CDR1 SGHTA, CDR2 FQGTGA. Trimming took 5 bases from V and 6 from J; bases not matched to a gene: 8. CDR3 length: 14 residues. The CDR3 loop is CASSLFGTGDGYTF. CDR3 nucleotides: TGTGCCAGCAGCCTTTTTGGGACAGGCGATGGCTACACCTTC.